Following are 17 T cell receptor beta chains from one sample sequenced in a study of blood T cell repertoires in COVID-19. Assay used: immunoSEQ multiplex PCR; TCRdb lists only in-frame clones, some missing. Seen here are approximately 76,000 clones, under 95% observed once, and the top ten hold 8% to 10%. The sample comprised peripheral blood. These TCRs come from a human donor in a cohort sampled during active COVID-19.

Points on this clone: This specimen includes other DNA sequences encoding the same CDR3. The chain is built from TRBV5-1 and TRBJ1-2; possibly TRBD1 for D (5 bases). This CDR3 region has 16 residues. CDR1 is SGHRS and CDR2 is YFSETQ in the germline V gene. The germline V and J ends were trimmed by 0 bases and 4 bases, with 16 bases remaining between them. The chain's CDR3 is CASSLADRPPAYGYTF. DNA of the CDR3: TGCGCCAGCAGCTTGGCTGACAGACCCCCAGCCTATGGCTACACCTTC.

CDR3 DNA sequence: TGTGCCAGCTCACCTAGACAGGGGGATAGCAATCAGCCCCAGCATTTT. It translates to CASSPRQGDSNQPQHF. This sequence joins TRBV18 and TRBJ1-5; 9 bases align to TRBD1. Germline CDR1 is KGHSH and CDR2 is LQKENI. The CDR3 is 16 amino acids. The ends lost 3 bases at V and 0 bases at J; junction bases unmatched: 3.

This clone was observed a single time. The V gene is TRBV11-2, the J gene TRBJ1-2, with D perhaps matching TRBD1 (6 bases). From germline, CDR1 is SGHAT and CDR2 FQNNGV. V dropped 5 bases and J dropped 5 bases, with 24 bases sitting between them. CDR3 size: 17 residues. The CDR3 sequence is CASSIGRGGTVAYGYTF. The CDR3 DNA sequence: TGTGCCAGCAGCATAGGCCGGGGGGGCACGGTAGCTTATGGCTACACCTTC.

This clone turned up a few times. The chain links TRBV27 to TRBJ1-2; D is uncertain. V was cut by 2 bases and J by 8 bases, with 12 bases left in between. In germline, CDR1 is MNHEY, CDR2 SMNVEV (reference sequence). The CDR3 is 13 amino acids. CDR3 bases: TGTGCCAGCAGTTTAGGAGGAGTAGGCGGCTACACCTTC. Protein product: CASSLGGVGGYTF.

The chain employs TRBV7-8 and TRBJ1-4, with D maybe TRBD1 (5 bases). V was cut by 1 base and J by 4 bases, with 10 bases left in between. CDR1 SGHVS and CDR2 FQNEAQ come from the germline V gene. This CDR3 has 15 amino acids. In DNA form, the CDR3 reads TGTGCCAGCAGCTTAGAGGGGCAGCATAATGAAAAACTGTTTTTT. It translates to CASSLEGQHNEKLFF. The variable domain in full, completed from reference TRBV7-8 and TRBJ1-4, reads GAGVSQSPRYKVAKRGQDVALRCDPISGHVSLFWYQQALGQGPEFLTYFQNEAQLDKSGLPSDRFFAERPEGSVSTLKIQRTQQEDSAVYLCASSLEGQHNEKLFFGSGTQLSVL.

The chain has TRBV9 and TRBJ2-7; TRBD1 matches 7 bases. Per the germline V gene, CDR1 is SGDLS and CDR2 is YYNGEE. V shed 2 bases and J 0 bases; nucleotides not matched to a gene: 2. The CDR3 runs to 14 residues. The chain's CDR3 is CASSVTGVSYEQYF. The CDR3 DNA reads as TGTGCCAGCAGCGTTACAGGGGTCTCCTACGAGCAGTACTTC.

The rearrangement joins TRBV4-2 to TRBJ2-7; the match to TRBD1 covers 8 bases. CDR1 and CDR2 from the germline V gene are LGHNA and YNFKEQ. The V gene end was trimmed by 0 bases and the J gene end by 0 bases; junction bases not matched to a gene: 1. The CDR3 extends over 15 amino acids. CDR3 region: CASSQDTGGSYEQYF. In DNA form, the CDR3 reads TGTGCCAGCAGCCAAGATACAGGGGGCTCCTACGAGCAGTACTTC.

The J gene is TRBJ1-3, the V gene TRBV20-1, with 10 bases lining up with TRBD1. The V gene end was trimmed by 3 bases and the J gene end by 8 bases; junction bases not matched to a gene: 7. Germline CDR1 reads DFQATT; CDR2 reads SNEGSKA (reference sequence). This CDR3 has 14 amino acids. The CDR3 coding sequence is TGCAGTGCTAGTCGGCGACAGGGGGCAGACACCATATATTTT. Amino acid sequence: CSASRRQGADTIYF.

This clone has more than one count but fewer than ten. V and J are TRBV7-9 and TRBJ2-7; D is unresolved. Trimming took 4 bases from V and 6 from J, leaving 16 bases between them. The CDR3 has 14 amino acids. Looked up from germline, CDR1 is SEHNR and CDR2 is FQNEAQ (reference sequence). The CDR3 DNA follows: TGTGCCAGCAGCTCCGAGGCTAGAGAATCCGAGCAGTACTTC. Translating gives CASSSEARESEQYF. The full variable domain, completed using reference TRBV7-9 and TRBJ2-7, is DTGVSQNPRHKITKRGQNVTFRCDPISEHNRLYWYRQTLGQGPEFLTYFQNEAQLEKSRLLSDRFSAERPKGSFSTLEIQRTEQGDSAMYLCASSSEARESEQYFGPGTRLTVT.

This chain connects TRBV6-5 to TRBJ2-3; tentatively, D is TRBD1 (5 bases). This CDR3 contains 15 residues. Germline V gene sequence: CDR1 MNHEY, CDR2 SVGAGI. Trimming removed 0 bases at V and 6 bases at J, with 13 bases between. The CDR3 sequence: CASSYSGAFRDTQYF. The CDR3 DNA follows: TGTGCCAGCAGTTACTCTGGGGCATTCCGGGATACGCAGTATTTT.

The chain recombines TRBV5-1 with TRBJ1-3; the match to TRBD1 covers 7 bases. The trim removed 0 bases at V and 4 bases at J, leaving 7 bases unmatched. Germline loops: CDR1 SGHRS, CDR2 YFSETQ. The length of the CDR3 is 16 residues. The CDR3 nucleotides are TGCGCCAGCAGCTTGGATAACAGGGGTAGCGGAAACACCATATATTTT. Translating it yields CASSLDNRGSGNTIYF.

V usage is TRBV11-2 and J usage is TRBJ1-5; D not resolved. The CDR3 has 13 amino acids. The germline gives CDR1 SGHAT, CDR2 FQNNGV. Trimming shortened V by 0 bases and J by 3 bases, and 3 bases separated the two germline ends. CDR3 sequence reads: CASSLDYNQPQHF. The CDR3, as DNA: TGTGCCAGCAGCTTAGATTACAATCAGCCCCAGCATTTT.

The gene calls are TRBV5-4 and TRBJ1-1, with a tentative D call TRBD1 (5 bases). The germline gives CDR1 SGHNT, CDR2 YYREEE (reference sequence). The CDR3 sequence is 14 residues long. V gave up 1 base and J gave up 5 bases, with 12 bases separating them. The CDR3 region has the DNA TGTGCCAGCAGCTTGCAGGGCGGGGGGACTGAAGCTTTCTTT. This gives the protein CASSLQGGGTEAFF.

The chain joins TRBV5-4 to TRBJ1-1; D is unclear. The CDR3 contains 16 residues. V was cut by 4 bases and J by 5 bases, with 21 bases left in between. Germline V lookup: CDR1 SGHNT, CDR2 YYREEE (reference sequence). The CDR3 DNA reads as TGTGCCAGCAGCCCGGCGGGAGTTAAGGGATTGACTGAAGCTTTCTTT. Translating gives CASSPAGVKGLTEAFF. Filled out from reference TRBV5-4 and TRBJ1-1, the complete variable domain reads ETGVTQSPTHLIKTRGQQVTLRCSSQSGHNTVSWYQQALGQGPQFIFQYYREEENGRGNFPPRFSGLQFPNYSSELNVNALELDDSALYLCASSPAGVKGLTEAFFGQGTRLTVV.

The rearrangement links TRBV9 to TRBJ2-1; a weak D match, TRBD2 (7 bases). This CDR3 contains 14 residues. Trimming pared 2 bases from V and 9 bases from J, leaving 15 bases between. Germline assignment: CDR1 SGDLS and CDR2 YYNGEE. CDR3: CASSVEGGGSEQFF. In DNA, the CDR3 is TGTGCCAGCAGCGTGGAGGGAGGGGGGAGTGAGCAGTTCTTC.

The J gene is TRBJ1-2, the V gene TRBV6-5, with 8 positions matching TRBD1. Germline trimming cut 4 bases from V and 5 bases from J; bases unmatched to any gene: 12. CDR1 is MNHEY and CDR2 is SVGAGI in the germline V gene. CDR3 length: 16 residues. The CDR3 region has the DNA TGTGCCAGCAGTTTACATCCACAGGGGGACGTTTATGGCTACACCTTC. Translated: CASSLHPQGDVYGYTF.

The chain is built from TRBV30 and TRBJ1-3; D possibly corresponds to TRBD1 (5 bases). V was shortened by 2 bases and J by 2 bases, with 22 bases between the two germline ends. Germline values: CDR1 GTSNPN, CDR2 SVGIG (reference sequence). This CDR3 has 18 amino acids. The CDR3 sequence: CAWSRLAGTAQTGNTIYF. CDR3 in DNA: TGTGCCTGGAGTAGGCTCGCAGGGACTGCCCAGACTGGAAACACCATATATTTT.